Described below is a single T cell receptor beta chain sequence and its context. The data belong to a study of cytomegalovirus exposure and HLA in healthy donors. The PCR was carried out with 60 Vbeta primers and 13 Jbeta primers. Clones were read by immunoSEQ multiplex PCR, and TCRdb kept only the in-frame ones, dropping some. The data show some 130,000 clones, and the top ten clones hold 2%. The CDR3 is 14 amino acids. CDR1 and CDR2 (germline): SGHRS, YFSETQ. The rearrangement links TRBV5-1 to TRBJ2-5; TRBD1 matches at 11 bases. The J call is in doubt because the DNA end fits TRBJ2-7 better. The TCR was taken from a woman aged 60-70 years in good health and CMV-seronegative. The sequenced sample consisted of PBMCs. In nucleotides, the CDR3 is TGCGCCAGCAGCAAGGGGACAGGGGGTAACGAGCAGTACTTC. The encoded protein is CASSKGTGGNEQYF.